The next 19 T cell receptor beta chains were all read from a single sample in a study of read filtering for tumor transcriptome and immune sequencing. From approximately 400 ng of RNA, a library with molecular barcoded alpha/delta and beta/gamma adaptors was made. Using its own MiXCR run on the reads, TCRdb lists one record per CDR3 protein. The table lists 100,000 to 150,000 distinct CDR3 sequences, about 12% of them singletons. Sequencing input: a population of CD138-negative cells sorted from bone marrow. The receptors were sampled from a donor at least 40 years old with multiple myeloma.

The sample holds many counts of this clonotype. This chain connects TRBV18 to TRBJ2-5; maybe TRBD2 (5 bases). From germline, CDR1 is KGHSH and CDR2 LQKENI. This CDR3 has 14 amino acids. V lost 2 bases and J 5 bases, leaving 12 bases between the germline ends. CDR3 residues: CASSPGLRRETQYF. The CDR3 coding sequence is TGTGCCAGCTCACCAGGACTTCGTAGGGAGACCCAGTACTTC.

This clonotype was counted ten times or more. This CDR3 reads CASSQDTYEQYF. CDR3 coding DNA: TGTGCCAGCAGCCAAGACACCTACGAGCAGTACTTC. This chain joins TRBV14 and TRBJ2-7; no firm D call. Trimming cost V 0 bases and J 2 bases, with 2 bases left between them. Germline V gene sequence: CDR1 SGHDN, CDR2 FVKESK. The CDR3 is 12 amino acids. Combining the CDR3 with reference TRBV14 and TRBJ2-7 gives the whole variable domain EAGVTQFPSHSVIEKGQTVTLRCDPISGHDNLYWYRRVMGKEIKFLLHFVKESKQDESGMPNNRFLAERTGGTYSTLKVQPAELEDSGVYFCASSQDTYEQYFGPGTRLTVT.

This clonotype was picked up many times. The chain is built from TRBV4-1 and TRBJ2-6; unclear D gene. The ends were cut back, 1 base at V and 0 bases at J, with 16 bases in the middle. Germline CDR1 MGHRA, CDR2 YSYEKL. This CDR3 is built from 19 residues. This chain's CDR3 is CASSQGPHNLLSGANVLTF. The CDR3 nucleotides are TGCGCCAGCAGCCAAGGGCCGCACAATCTACTCTCTGGGGCCAACGTCCTGACTTTC.

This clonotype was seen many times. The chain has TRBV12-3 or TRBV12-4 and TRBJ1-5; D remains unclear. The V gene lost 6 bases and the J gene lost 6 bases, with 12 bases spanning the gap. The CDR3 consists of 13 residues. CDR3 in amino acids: CASSEGEVQPQHF. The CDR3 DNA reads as TGTGCCAGCAGCGAAGGCGAGGTTCAGCCCCAGCATTTT.

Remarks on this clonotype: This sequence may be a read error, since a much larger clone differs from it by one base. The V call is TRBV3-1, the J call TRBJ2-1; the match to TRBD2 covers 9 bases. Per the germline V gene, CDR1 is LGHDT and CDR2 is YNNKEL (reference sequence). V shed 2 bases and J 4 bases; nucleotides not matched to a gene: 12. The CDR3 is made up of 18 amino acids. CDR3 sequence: CASSQMGRSGGGYNEQFF. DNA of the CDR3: TGTGCCAGCAGCCAAATGGGTCGTAGCGGGGGTGGTTACAATGAGCAGTTCTTC.

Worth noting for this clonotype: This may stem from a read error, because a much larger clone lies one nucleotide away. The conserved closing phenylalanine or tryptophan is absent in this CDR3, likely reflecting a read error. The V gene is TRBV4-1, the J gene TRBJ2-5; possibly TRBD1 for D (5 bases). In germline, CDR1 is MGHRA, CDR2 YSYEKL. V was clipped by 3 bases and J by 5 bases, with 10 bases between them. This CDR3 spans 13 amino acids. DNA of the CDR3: TGCGCCAGCAGCCACAGGGATCGGGAGACCCAGTACCTC. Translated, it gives CASSHRDRETQYL.

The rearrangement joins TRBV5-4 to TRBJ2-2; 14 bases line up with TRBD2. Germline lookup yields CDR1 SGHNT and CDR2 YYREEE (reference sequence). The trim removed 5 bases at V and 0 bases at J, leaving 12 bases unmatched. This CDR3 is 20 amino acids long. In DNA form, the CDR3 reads TGTGCCAGCAGGAAGACTCTGGCGACTAGCGGGAGGGCGAACACCGGGGAGCTGTTTTTT. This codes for CASRKTLATSGRANTGELFF.

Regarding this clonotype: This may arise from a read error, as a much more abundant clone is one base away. CDR3 in amino acids: CASSISKTSLTYYYEQFF. The CDR3 nucleotides are TGTGCCAGTAGTATATCGAAGACTAGCTTAACCTACTACTATGAGCAGTTCTTC. This sequence joins TRBV19 and TRBJ2-1, with 7 bases identical to TRBD2. The CDR3 is made up of 18 amino acids. Germline values: CDR1 LNHDA, CDR2 SQIVND (reference sequence).

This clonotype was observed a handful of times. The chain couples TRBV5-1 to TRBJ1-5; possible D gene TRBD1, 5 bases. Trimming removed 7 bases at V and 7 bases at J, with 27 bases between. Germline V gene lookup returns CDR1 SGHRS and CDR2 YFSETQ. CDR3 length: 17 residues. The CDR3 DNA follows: TGCGCCAGCTTAAGCAGCCTTTTGGCAAGGGGAGAGCAGCCCCAGCATTTT. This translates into CASLSSLLARGEQPQHF.

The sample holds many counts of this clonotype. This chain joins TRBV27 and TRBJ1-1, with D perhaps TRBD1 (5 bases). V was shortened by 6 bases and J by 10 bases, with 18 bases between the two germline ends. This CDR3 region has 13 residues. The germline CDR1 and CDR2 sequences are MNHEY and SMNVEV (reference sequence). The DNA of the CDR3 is TGTGCCAGCAGCGGGGCGACGGCTTCGCCAGCTTTCTTT. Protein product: CASSGATASPAFF.

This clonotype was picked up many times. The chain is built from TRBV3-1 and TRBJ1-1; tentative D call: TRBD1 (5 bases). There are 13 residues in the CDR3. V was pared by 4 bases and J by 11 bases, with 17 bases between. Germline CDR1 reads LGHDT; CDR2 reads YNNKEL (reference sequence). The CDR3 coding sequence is TGTGCCAGCAGCCCCATTGGGGGGGTTAGTGCTTTCTTT. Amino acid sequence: CASSPIGGVSAFF. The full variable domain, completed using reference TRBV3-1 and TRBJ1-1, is DTAVSQTPKYLVTQMGNDKSIKCEQNLGHDTMYWYKQDSKKFLKIMFSYNNKELIINETVPNRFSPKSPDKAHLNLHINSLELGDSAVYFCASSPIGGVSAFFGQGTRLTVV.

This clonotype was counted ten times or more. The CDR3 DNA reads as TGTGCTACAAAAGCGACAGGGCTTCAAGAGACCCAGTACTTC. Protein sequence: CATKATGLQETQYF. The gene calls are TRBV12-5 and TRBJ2-5; 7 positions match TRBD1. The CDR3 loop spans 14 amino acids. The germline V gene has CDR1 LGHNT and CDR2 FRNRAP. Germline trimming cut 10 bases from V and 2 bases from J; bases unmatched to any gene: 10.

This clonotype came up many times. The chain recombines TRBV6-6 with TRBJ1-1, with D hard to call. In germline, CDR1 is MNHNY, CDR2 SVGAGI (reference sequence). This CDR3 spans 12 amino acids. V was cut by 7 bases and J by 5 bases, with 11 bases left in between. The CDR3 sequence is CASTTRGTEAFF. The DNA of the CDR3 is TGTGCCAGCACCACTCGAGGAACTGAAGCTTTCTTT.

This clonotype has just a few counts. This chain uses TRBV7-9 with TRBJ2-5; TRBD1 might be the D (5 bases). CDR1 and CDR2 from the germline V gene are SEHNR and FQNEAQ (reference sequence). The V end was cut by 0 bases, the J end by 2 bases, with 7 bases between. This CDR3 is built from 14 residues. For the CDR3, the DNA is TGTGCCAGCAGCTTAGCGGGGCAGCAAGAGACCCAGTACTTC. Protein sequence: CASSLAGQQETQYF.

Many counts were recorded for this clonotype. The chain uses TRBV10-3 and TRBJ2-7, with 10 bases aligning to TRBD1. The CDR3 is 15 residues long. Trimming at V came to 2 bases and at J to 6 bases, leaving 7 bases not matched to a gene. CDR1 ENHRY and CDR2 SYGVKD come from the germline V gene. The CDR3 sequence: CAISEPSGTGVEQYF. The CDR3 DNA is TGTGCCATCAGTGAGCCCTCCGGGACAGGGGTCGAGCAGTACTTC.

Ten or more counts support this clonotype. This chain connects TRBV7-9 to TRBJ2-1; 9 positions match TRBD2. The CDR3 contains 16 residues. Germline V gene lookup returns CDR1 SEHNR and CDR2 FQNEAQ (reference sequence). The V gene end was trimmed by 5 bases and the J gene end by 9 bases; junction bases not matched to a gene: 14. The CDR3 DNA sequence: TGTGCCAGCAGCGGGCGCGGGAGGGCCTCCGGTATTGAGCAGTTCTTC. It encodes CASSGRGRASGIEQFF.

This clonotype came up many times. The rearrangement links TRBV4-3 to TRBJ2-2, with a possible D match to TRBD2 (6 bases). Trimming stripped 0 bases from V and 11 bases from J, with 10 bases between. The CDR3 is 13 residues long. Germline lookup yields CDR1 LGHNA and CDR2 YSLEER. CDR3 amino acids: CASSQEPGTELFF. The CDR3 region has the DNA TGCGCCAGCAGCCAAGAGCCCGGGACTGAGCTGTTTTTT.

CDR3 sequence reads: CSVDRGRAQETQYF. DNA of the CDR3: TGCAGCGTTGATAGGGGAAGGGCCCAAGAGACCCAGTACTTC. The chain employs TRBV29-1 and TRBJ2-5; weak D call: TRBD1 (5 bases). Germline-derived CDR1 and CDR2 are SQVTM and ANQGSEA. The CDR3 is 14 residues long. V was trimmed by 3 bases and J by 1 base, leaving 12 bases between them.

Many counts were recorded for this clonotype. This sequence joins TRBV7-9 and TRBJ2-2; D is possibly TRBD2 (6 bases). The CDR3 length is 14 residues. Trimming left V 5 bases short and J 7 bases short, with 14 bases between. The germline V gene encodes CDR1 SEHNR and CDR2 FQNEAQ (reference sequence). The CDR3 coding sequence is TGTGCCAGCAGCCTCCCAGGGACTGTCGGGGAGCTGTTTTTT. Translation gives CASSLPGTVGELFF. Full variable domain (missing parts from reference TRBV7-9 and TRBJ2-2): DTGVSQNPRHKITKRGQNVTFRCDPISEHNRLYWYRQTLGQGPEFLTYFQNEAQLEKSRLLSDRFSAERPKGSFSTLEIQRTEQGDSAMYLCASSLPGTVGELFFGEGSRLTVL.